The entry that follows covers one TCR beta chain sequence. Its antigen is not yet known. No quality values exist for individual bases; no much larger clone is one base distant. The donors were healthy, HIV-negative adults who had no recently reported acute infections or vaccinations. Every donor was a Caucasian adult residing in Nashville, Tennessee, USA. Magnetic negative selection was used to enrich CD4+ T cells, after which naive cells were positively selected on CD45RA and the negative fraction became the memory subset. Blood was collected by leukapheresis, and PBMCs were isolated by Ficoll-Histopaque density gradient centrifugation and then cryopreserved in liquid nitrogen vapor phase. Analytical flow cytometry was used to check the purity and quantity of every magnetically sorted T cell population. Genomic DNA was isolated from every sorted fraction and measured by UV absorbance on a Nanodrop 2000c.

Using the deep immunoSEQ assay, TCR CDR3 regions were amplified from genomic DNA by multiplex PCR. Genomic DNA extracted from each cell subset was distributed evenly over all wells of several immunoSEQ 96-well plates, and each plate served as one replicate. For sorted subsets, roughly 200 ng of genomic DNA, equivalent to 25,000 to 35,000 T cell genomes, went into each replicate PCR. Purified libraries were measured with a Qubit 3.0 fluorometer, size-checked on a Bioanalyzer 2100, and measured again with the KAPA Library Quantification kit. A separate single-read 150-cycle Illumina NextSeq 550 flow cell was used to sequence each immunoSEQ 96-well plate. Per the original workflow: The immunoSEQ output contained only junctional sequences without quality scores, so filtering could not match that applied to full-length reads. Sequences were annotated with PyIR, a Python wrapper for IgBLAST v1.9, using IMGT germline references to assign V/J genes and CDR3. Reads with weak V/J assignments (E-value above 1e-6), missing CDR3, stop codons, out-of-frame junctions, or ambiguous translated residues were removed. A V3J clonotype was defined by an identical inferred V gene, J gene, and CDR3 amino acid sequence. To compute the percentage overlap between repertoires, the number of shared unique clonotypes was divided by the size of the smaller repertoire. Richness of each repertoire was evaluated using RTK rarefaction, the Chao1 estimator, and Recon v2.1 estimates of unobserved clonotypes. Generation probabilities for all TCRbeta clonotypes obtained by the gDNA method from a handful of donors were computed using OLGA. TCRdb limited this immuneACCESS table to in-frame rearrangements with V and J called. A share of clones is missing; checked studies link under half to unresolved V genes, and the rest is unexplained. The DNA was the basis for D and trimming; V, J and clone size are from that table. The sample table shows around 2.5 million clones, and roughly 93% are seen once. In total, the top ten clones hold about 0.38% of the sample.

The entry originates in a study of shared clonotypes between healthy human individuals (dated by TCRdb to about 2020). For the study in its entirety: Two women and a few men aged 18 to 49 years were included in the cohort. To estimate repertoire size and how much clonotypes are shared between individuals, the study performed deep sequencing of blood TCR repertoires from five healthy adults. Leukapheresis yielded between about 0.94 and 8.9 billion PBMCs per donor. Libraries were prepared and TCR repertoires were sequenced by different laboratories using diverse techniques, in order to increase sequencing depth and limit assay-specific biases. For each donor, three plates each were used for CD4 naive and CD4 memory, two plates were used for CD8 naive, and one plate was used for CD8 memory. The investigation overall reported the following: The genetic and exposure-history diversity represented was limited by the small number of donors. Rarefaction of sorted-subset datasets indicated incomplete sequencing despite the large sequencing depth. Naive subsets generally had larger estimated clonotype richness than memory subsets did. Based on pairwise subsampling, the degree of clonotype sharing among donors was expected to be affected by sequencing depth. Compared with non-shared clonotypes, clonotypes shared by all four sorted-subset donors had higher generation probabilities. Across a few donors, approximately 5% of naive CD4, around 3.5% of naive CD8, 2.3% of memory CD4, and under 0.45% of memory CD8 clonotypes were shared. Sampling was restricted to blood, and TCR repertoires in tissues likely differ from the TCR repertoires found in blood.

This sequence was found in a man aged 18-30 years in good health. Some clones in this sample may be carry-over from other donors' samples. Sequences were obtained from naive CD4+ T cells from PBMCs. The label giving this sample's cell subset or site can be read as: CD45RA+ positively selected.

The CDR3 reads as follows: CASARPHTRGTEAFF. The nucleotide sequence is TGTGCCAGCGCCCGCCCACATACACGGGGCACTGAAGCTTTCTTT. The chain is assembled from TRBV25-1 and TRBJ1-1, with the D gene too uncertain to name. The CDR3 measures 15 amino acids from cysteine to phenylalanine. The DNA shown is the 45-base CDR3, in frame from base 1. A distance of 20 bases separates the germline ends of V and J, which lose 8 bases and 4 bases respectively. The germline V gene encodes CDR1 MGHDK and CDR2 SYGVNS.